This entry concerns a single T cell receptor (beta chain). J lost 8 bases, V lost 3 bases, and 3 bases had no gene match. Germline V gene sequence: CDR1 SGHDN, CDR2 FVKESK. The CDR3 covers 12 residues. This record comes from a study of blood T cell repertoires in COVID-19. Study-wide context: Whether acute or convalescent, the COVID-19 samples came from the United States, Italy and Spain. The analysed material was cDNA or gDNA that came from T cells, B-cell-depleted T cells, or PBMCs.

As handled by the study authors: Reference gene primer amplification gave nucleated cell count estimates. Assay: immunoSEQ multiplex PCR; the TCRdb copy retains only in-frame clones and omits some. The V and J calls and the clone size are those of that table, but D and trimming were determined from the DNA. The table records around 300,000 clones, 80% to 90% of them present only once. Sample: peripheral blood. This rearrangement joins TRBV14 to TRBJ1-2, with 7 bases matching TRBD1. The sequence was obtained from a man aged 50 to 60 with active or convalescent COVID-19. The CDR3 reads CASSQGQRGYTF. CDR3 bases: TGTGCCAGCAGCCAGGGACAGCGGGGCTACACCTTC.